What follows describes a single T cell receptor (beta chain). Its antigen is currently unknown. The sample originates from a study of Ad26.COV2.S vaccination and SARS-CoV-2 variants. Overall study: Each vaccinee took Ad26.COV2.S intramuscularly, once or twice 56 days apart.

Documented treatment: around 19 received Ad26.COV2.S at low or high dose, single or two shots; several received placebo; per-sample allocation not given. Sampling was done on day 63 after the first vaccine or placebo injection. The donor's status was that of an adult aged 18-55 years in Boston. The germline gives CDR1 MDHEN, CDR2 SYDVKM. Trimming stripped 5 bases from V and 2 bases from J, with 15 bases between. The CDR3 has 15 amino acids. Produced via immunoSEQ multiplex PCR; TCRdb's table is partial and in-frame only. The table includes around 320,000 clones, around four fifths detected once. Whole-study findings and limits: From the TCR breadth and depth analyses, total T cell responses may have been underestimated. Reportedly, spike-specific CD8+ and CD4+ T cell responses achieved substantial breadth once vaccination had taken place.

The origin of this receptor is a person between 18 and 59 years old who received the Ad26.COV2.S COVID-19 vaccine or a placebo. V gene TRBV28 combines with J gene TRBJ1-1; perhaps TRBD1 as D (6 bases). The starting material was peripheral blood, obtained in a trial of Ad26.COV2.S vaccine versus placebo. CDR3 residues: CASSSPPRGNTEAFF. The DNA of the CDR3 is TGTGCCAGCAGTAGCCCACCCAGGGGAAACACTGAAGCTTTCTTT. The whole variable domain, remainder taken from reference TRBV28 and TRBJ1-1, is DVKVTQSSRYLVKRTGEKVFLECVQDMDHENMFWYRQDPGLGLRLIYFSYDVKMKEKGDIPEGYSVSREKKERFSLILESASTNQTSMYLCASSSPPRGNTEAFFGQGTRLTVV.